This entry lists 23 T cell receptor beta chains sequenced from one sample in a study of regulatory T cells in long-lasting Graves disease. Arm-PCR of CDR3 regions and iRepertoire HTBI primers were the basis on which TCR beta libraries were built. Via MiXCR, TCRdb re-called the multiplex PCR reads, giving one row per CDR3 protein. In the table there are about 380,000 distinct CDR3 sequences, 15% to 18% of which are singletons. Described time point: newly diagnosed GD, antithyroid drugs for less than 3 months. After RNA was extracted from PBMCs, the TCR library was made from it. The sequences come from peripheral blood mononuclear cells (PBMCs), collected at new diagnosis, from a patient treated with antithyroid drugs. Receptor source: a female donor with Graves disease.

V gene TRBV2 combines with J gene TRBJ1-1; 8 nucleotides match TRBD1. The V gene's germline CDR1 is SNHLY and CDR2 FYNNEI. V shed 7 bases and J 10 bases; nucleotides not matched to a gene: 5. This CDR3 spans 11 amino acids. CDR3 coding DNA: TGTGCCAGCATCATAGGACAGGGAGCTTTCTTT. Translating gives CASIIGQGAFF.

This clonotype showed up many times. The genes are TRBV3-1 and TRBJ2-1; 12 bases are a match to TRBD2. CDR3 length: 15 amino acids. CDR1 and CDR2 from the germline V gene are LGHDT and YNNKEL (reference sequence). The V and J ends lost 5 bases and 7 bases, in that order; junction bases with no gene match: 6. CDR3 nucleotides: TGTGCCAGCAGCTCCCTAGCGGGGGGGCAAAATGAGCAGTTCTTC. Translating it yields CASSSLAGGQNEQFF.

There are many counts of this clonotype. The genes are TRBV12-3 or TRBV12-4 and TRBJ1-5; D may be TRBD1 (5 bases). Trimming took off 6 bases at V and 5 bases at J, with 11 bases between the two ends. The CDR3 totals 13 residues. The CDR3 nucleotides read TGTGCCAGCAGAGAGGCAGGGTATCAGCCCCAGCATTTT. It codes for CASREAGYQPQHF.

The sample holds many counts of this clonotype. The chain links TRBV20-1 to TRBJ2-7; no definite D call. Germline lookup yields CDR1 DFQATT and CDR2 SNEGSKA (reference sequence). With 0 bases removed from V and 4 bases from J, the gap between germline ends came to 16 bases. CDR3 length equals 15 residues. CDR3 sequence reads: CSARDLAGKQYEQYF. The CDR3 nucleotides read TGCAGTGCTAGAGACTTAGCCGGAAAGCAGTACGAGCAGTACTTC.

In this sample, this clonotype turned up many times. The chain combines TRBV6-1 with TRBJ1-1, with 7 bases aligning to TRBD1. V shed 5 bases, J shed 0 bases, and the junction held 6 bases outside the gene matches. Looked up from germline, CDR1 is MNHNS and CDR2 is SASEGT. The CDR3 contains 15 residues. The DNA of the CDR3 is TGTGCCAGCAGTCCCCTGGGACAGCTGAACACTGAAGCTTTCTTT. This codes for CASSPLGQLNTEAFF.

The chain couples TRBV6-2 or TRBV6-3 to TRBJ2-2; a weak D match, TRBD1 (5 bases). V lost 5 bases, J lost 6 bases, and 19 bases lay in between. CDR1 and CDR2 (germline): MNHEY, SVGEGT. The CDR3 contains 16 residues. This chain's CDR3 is CASSEWFTGWAGELFF. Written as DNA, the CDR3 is TGTGCCAGCAGTGAATGGTTCACAGGTTGGGCCGGGGAGCTGTTTTTT.

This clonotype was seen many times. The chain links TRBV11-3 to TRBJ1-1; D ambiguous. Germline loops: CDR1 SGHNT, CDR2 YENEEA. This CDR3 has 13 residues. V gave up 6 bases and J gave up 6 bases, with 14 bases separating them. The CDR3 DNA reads TGTGCCAGCAGTCCGGGCGGGTTCGCTGAAGCTTTCTTT. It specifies CASSPGGFAEAFF. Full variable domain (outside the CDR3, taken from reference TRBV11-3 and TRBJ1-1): EAGVVQSPRYKIIEKKQPVAFWCNPISGHNTLYWYLQNLGQGPELLIRYENEEAVDDSQLPKDRFSAERLKGVDSTLKIQPAELGDSAVYLCASSPGGFAEAFFGQGTRLTVV.

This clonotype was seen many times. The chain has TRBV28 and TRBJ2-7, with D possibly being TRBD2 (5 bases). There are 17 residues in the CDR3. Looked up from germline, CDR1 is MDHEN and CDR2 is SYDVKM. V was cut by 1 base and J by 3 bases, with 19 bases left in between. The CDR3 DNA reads TGTGCCAGCAGTTTATATCGGGGAACTTACCCCATCTACGAGCAGTACTTC. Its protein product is CASSLYRGTYPIYEQYF.

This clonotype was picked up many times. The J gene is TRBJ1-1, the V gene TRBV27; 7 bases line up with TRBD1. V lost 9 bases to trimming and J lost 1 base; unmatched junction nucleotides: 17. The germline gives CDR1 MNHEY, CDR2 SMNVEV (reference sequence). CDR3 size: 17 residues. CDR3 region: CASSFGVRGRGNTEAFF. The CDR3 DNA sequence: TGTGCCAGTTCCTTTGGCGTGAGGGGGCGCGGGAACACTGAAGCTTTCTTT.

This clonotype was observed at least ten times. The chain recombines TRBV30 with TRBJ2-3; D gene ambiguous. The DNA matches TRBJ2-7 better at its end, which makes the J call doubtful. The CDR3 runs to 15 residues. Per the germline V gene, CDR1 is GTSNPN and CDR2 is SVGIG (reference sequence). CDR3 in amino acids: CAWSVGVGRVFEQYF. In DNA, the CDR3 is TGTGCCTGGAGTGTTGGGGTGGGCCGCGTTTTCGAGCAGTACTTC.

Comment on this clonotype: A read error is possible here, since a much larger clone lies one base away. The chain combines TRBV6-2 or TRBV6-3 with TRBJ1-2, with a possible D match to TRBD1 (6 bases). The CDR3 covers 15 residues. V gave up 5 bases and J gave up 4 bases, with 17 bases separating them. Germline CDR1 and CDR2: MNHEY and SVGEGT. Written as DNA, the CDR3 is TGTGCCAGCAGTGGAGCCCTGGACAGTCCCTATGGCTACACCTTC. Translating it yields CASSGALDSPYGYTF.

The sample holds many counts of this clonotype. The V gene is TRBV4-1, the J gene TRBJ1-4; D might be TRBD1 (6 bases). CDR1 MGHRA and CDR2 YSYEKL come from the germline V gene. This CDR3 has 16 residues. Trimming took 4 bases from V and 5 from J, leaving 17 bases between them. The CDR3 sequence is CASSRIGGGKNEKLFF. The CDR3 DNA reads TGCGCCAGCAGCCGAATAGGAGGGGGGAAGAATGAAAAACTGTTTTTT.

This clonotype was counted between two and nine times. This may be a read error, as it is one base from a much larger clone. The CDR3 protein is CASRKNNEQFF. CDR3 nucleotide sequence: TGTGCCAGCAGGAAGAACAATGAGCAGTTCTTC. The V call is TRBV6-1, the J call TRBJ2-1; D uncertain. The V end lost 6 bases, the J end lost 5 bases, and 5 bases lay between the germline ends. CDR3 length equals 11 residues. CDR1 is MNHNS and CDR2 is SASEGT in the germline V gene.

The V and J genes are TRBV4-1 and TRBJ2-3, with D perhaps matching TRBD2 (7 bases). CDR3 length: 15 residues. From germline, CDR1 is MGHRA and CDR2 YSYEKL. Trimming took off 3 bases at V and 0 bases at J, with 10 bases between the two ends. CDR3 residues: CASSHGGPSTDTQYF. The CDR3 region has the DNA TGCGCCAGCAGCCACGGGGGGCCAAGCACAGATACGCAGTATTTT.

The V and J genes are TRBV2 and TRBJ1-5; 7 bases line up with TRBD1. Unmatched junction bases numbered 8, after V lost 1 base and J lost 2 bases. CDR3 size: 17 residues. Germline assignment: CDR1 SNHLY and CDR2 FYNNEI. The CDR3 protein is CASSEVWAGGRNQPQHF. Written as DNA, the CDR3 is TGTGCCAGCAGTGAAGTCTGGGCAGGGGGTCGCAATCAGCCCCAGCATTTT.

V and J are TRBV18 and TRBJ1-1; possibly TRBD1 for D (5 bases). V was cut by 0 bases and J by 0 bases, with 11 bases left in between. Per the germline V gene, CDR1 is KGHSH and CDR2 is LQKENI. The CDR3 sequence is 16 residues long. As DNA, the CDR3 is TGTGCCAGCTCACCACCTGGGACTGATTTGAACACTGAAGCTTTCTTT. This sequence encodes CASSPPGTDLNTEAFF.

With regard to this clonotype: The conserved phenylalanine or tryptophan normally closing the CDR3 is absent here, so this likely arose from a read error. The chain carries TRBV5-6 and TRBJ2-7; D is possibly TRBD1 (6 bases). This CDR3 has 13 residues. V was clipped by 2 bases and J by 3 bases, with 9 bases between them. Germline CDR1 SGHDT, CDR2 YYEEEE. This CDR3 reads CASSLRTDYEQYS. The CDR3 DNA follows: TGTGCCAGCAGCTTAAGGACAGACTACGAGCAGTACTCC.

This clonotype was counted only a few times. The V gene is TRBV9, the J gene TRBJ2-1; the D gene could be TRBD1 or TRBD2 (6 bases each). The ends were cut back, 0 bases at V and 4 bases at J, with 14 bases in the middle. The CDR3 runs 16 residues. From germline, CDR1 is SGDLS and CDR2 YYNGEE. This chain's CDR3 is CASSVGVGGGYNEQFF. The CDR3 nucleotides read TGTGCCAGCAGCGTAGGGGTCGGAGGGGGGTACAATGAGCAGTTCTTC.

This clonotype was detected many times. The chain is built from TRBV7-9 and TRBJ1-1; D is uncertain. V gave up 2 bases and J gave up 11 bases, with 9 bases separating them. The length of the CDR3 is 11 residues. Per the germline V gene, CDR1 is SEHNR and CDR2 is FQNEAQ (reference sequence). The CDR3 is CASSLSEMAFF. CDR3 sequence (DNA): TGTGCCAGCAGCTTATCCGAAATGGCTTTCTTT.

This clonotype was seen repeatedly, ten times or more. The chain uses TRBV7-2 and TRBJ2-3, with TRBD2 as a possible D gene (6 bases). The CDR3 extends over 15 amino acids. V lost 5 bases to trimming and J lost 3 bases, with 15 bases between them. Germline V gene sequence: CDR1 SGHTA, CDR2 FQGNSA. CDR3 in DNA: TGTGCCAGCAGCCCCCGCGGGGCGAGGACAGATACGCAGTATTTT. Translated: CASSPRGARTDTQYF.

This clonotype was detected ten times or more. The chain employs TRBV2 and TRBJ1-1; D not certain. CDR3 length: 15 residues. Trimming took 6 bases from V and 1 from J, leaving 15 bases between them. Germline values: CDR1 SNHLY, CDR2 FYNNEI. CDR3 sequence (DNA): TGTGCCAGCAGGACTGCTCTCGCACGGAACACTGAAGCTTTCTTT. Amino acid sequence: CASRTALARNTEAFF.

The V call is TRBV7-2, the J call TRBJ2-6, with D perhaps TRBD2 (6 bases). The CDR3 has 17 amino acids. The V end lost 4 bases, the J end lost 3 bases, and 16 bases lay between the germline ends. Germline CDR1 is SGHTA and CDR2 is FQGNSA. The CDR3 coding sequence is TGTGCCAGCAGCTGGGGGGTAGGGGCTGATGGGGCCAACGTCCTGACTTTC. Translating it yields CASSWGVGADGANVLTF. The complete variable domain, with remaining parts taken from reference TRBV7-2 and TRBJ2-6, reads GAGVSQSPSNKVTEKGKDVELRCDPISGHTALYWYRQSLGQGLEFLIYFQGNSAPDKSGLPSDRFSAERTGGSVSTLTIQRTQQEDSAVYLCASSWGVGADGANVLTFGAGSRLTVL.

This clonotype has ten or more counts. CDR3 region: CASSIPDTHNEKLFF. In DNA form, the CDR3 reads TGTGCCAGCAGTATCCCAGACACCCATAATGAAAAACTGTTTTTT. The J gene is TRBJ1-4, the V gene TRBV28, with D unresolved. Germline V lookup: CDR1 MDHEN, CDR2 SYDVKM. The V and J ends lost 5 bases and 4 bases respectively, with 14 bases between them. This CDR3 is 15 amino acids long.